Reported below is one T cell receptor (beta chain). The target antigen is unknown. The junction departs from the called germline gene at one end, perhaps through a read error. The entry originates in a study of cytomegalovirus exposure and HLA in healthy donors. Study-wide findings and caveats: Rare TCR sequences dominated, though some public TCRs recurred in many donors. The study labeled more than 150 TCR beta chains cytomegalovirus-associated. Near-uniform donor sequencing depth was presumed by presence/absence analyses. About 87% or about 30% of the time was how often most TCR beta V segments were productive, according to an earlier analysis.

In the PCR, 60 Vbeta and 13 Jbeta primers were used. Produced via immunoSEQ multiplex PCR; TCRdb's table is partial and in-frame only. The repertoire holds some 120,000 clones, with 79% as singletons. This CDR3 comprises 17 residues. The germline V gene has CDR1 MNHEY and CDR2 SMNVEV (reference sequence). Sequenced sample: PBMCs. The receptor was derived from a young man in good health and CMV-seropositive. This chain uses TRBV27 with TRBJ2-6; 9 positions agree with TRBD1. CDR3 sequence: CASSFDRGSTGANGLTF. The CDR3 DNA sequence: TGTGCCAGCAGTTTCGACAGGGGGAGTACTGGGGCCAACGGCCTGACTTTC. Full variable domain (outside the CDR3, taken from reference TRBV27 and TRBJ2-6): EAQVTQNPRYLITVTGKKLTVTCSQNMNHEYMSWYRQDPGLGLRQIYYSMNVEVTDKGDVPEGYKVSRKEKRNFPLILESPSPNQTSLYFCASSFDRGSTGANGLTFGAGSRLTVL.